One T cell receptor (beta chain) is described in this entry. A read error may be the cause here, since a much bigger clone is one base away. Genomic DNA templated the TCR beta VDJ and CDR3 profiling. TCRdb redid the calling of the reads with MiXCR, one entry per CDR3 protein. This repertoire shows 150,000 or so distinct CDR3 sequences, around half found once; its top ten account for approximately 1%. The CDR3 runs 15 residues. CDR1 and CDR2 from the germline V gene are SGHNT and YENEEA. Individuals selected for sequencing had exhibited CD8+CD57+ cell expansion on flow cytometry. The patients all had a severe acquired aplastic anemia diagnosis. Untreated patients provided the blood samples, with no therapy given before sampling. This specimen comes from a study of CD8+CD57+ T cells in acquired aplastic anemia. Study-wide background: Sorted cells (CD4+ and CD8+) yielded DNA amounts that averaged approximately 3.2 ug.

This chain uses TRBV11-3 with TRBJ2-2; D could derive from TRBD1 or TRBD2 (5 bases each). Sequenced material: sorted CD4+, CD8+, or CD8+CD57+ T cells (not recorded which) from PBMCs. This clonotype was obtained from a human donor with aplastic anemia. The CDR3 loop reads CASSLQGGNTGELLF. Here the CDR3 DNA reads TGTGCCAGCAGCTTACAGGGCGGAAACACCGGGGAGCTGCTTTTT.